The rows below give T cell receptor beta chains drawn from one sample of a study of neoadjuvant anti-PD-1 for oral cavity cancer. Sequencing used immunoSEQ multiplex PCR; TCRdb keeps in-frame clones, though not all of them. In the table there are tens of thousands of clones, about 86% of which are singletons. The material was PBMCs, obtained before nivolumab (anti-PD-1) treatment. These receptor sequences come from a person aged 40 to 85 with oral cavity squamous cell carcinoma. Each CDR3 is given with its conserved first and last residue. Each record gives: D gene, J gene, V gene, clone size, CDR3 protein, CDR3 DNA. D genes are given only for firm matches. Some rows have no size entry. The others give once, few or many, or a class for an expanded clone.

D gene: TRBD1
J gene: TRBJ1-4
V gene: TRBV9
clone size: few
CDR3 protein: CASSVGTGLDEKLFF
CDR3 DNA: TGTGCCAGCAGCGTAGGGACAGGGCTAGATGAAAAACTGTTTTTT

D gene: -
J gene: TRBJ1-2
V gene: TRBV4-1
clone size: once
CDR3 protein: CASSQELPPFRGYSGYTF
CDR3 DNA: TGCGCCAGCAGCCAAGAACTCCCTCCGTTTCGGGGTTACTCTGGCTACACCTTC

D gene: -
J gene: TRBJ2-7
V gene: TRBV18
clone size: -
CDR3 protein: CASSPGRISSYEQYF
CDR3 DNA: TGTGCCAGCTCACCGGGCAGAATCTCATCCTACGAGCAGTACTTC

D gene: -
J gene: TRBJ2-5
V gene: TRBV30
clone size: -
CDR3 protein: CAWKGGSETQYF
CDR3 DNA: TGTGCCTGGAAAGGGGGGTCGGAGACCCAGTACTTC

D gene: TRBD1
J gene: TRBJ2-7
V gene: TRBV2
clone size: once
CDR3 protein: CASLDRFYEQYF
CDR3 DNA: TGTGCCAGTCTGGACAGGTTCTACGAGCAGTACTTC

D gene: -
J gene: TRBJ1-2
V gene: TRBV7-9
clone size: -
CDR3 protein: CASSFLGGYTF
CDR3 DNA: TGTGCCAGCAGCTTCCTGGGAGGCTACACCTTC

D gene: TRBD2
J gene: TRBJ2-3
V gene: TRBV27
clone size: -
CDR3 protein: CASWEGSGWTDTQYF
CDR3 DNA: TGTGCCAGCTGGGAGGGGAGCGGCTGGACAGATACGCAGTATTTT

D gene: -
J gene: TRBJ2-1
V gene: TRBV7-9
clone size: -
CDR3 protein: CASSPAGFSYNEQFF
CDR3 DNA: TGTGCCAGCAGCCCAGCGGGTTTCTCCTACAATGAGCAGTTCTTC

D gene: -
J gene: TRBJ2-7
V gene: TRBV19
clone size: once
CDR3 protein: CASSPTASYEQYF
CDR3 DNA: TGTGCCAGTAGTCCGACAGCCTCCTACGAGCAGTACTTC

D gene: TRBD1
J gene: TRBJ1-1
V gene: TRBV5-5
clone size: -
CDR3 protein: CASSYRDRGTEAFF
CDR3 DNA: TGTGCCAGCAGCTACCGGGACAGAGGAACTGAAGCTTTCTTT

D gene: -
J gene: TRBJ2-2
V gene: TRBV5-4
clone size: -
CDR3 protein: CASSLAGVLGGGELFF
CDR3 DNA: TGTGCCAGCAGCTTGGCCGGGGTGCTCGGCGGCGGGGAGCTGTTTTTT

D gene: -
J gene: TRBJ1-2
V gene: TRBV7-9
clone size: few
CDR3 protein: CASSPEVLGYYGYTF
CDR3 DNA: TGTGCCAGCAGCCCCGAAGTTCTGGGATACTATGGCTACACCTTC

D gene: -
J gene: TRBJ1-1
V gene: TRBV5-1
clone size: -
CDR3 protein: CASSLGFRRTERGSEAFF
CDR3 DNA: TGCGCCAGCAGCTTGGGCTTTCGTCGGACCGAAAGGGGGAGTGAAGCTTTCTTT

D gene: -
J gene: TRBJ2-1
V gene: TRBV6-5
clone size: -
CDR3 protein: CASSSMTLRGEQFF
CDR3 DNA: TGTGCCAGCAGTTCGATGACTCTTAGGGGTGAGCAGTTCTTC

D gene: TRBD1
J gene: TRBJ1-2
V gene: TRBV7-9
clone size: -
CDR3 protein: CASSFIEGARDGYTF
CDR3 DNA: TGTGCCAGCAGCTTCATCGAGGGGGCCAGGGATGGCTACACCTTC

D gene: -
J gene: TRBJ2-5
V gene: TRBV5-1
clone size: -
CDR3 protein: CASSLVREETQYF
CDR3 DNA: TGCGCCAGCAGCTTGGTTCGGGAAGAGACCCAGTACTTC